The 5 T cell receptor beta chains below come from one sample, sequenced in a study of T cells after yellow fever vaccination. Via MiXCR, TCRdb re-called the 5' RACE reads, giving one row per CDR3 protein. Of over 300,000 distinct CDR3 sequences in the sample, more than 3% were seen once. The sequencing here drew on PBMCs, taken on the day of the yellow fever booster vaccination. These receptors all come from a young man who received the YFV17D yellow fever vaccine.

The CDR3 DNA sequence: TGTGCCAGCAGTCGGATAGGGGGCCTTAACGAGCAGTACGTC. Protein product: CASSRIGGLNEQYV. The rearrangement joins TRBV7-8 to TRBJ2-7, with 7 bases lining up with TRBD1. J gave up 5 bases and V 6 bases, and 10 bases lay outside the gene matches. CDR3 length: 14 residues. Germline CDR1 is SGHVS and CDR2 is FQNEAQ.

This clonotype was seen only a few times. CDR3 DNA: TGCAGTGCAGTCGTAGCGGGGGGGTACACAGATACGCAGTATTTT. Translation gives CSAVVAGGYTDTQYF. This chain joins TRBV20-1 and TRBJ2-3; TRBD2 aligns across 11 bases. CDR1 and CDR2 from the germline V gene are DFQATT and SNEGSKA (reference sequence). The length of the CDR3 is 15 residues. The V and J ends lost 6 bases and 2 bases, in that order; junction bases with no gene match: 7.

Many counts were recorded for this clonotype. This chain connects TRBV7-3 to TRBJ1-1; D gene ambiguous. CDR3 size: 14 residues. CDR1 and CDR2 (germline): SGHTA, FQGTGA. The V gene lost 4 bases and the J gene lost 1 base, with 10 bases spanning the gap. CDR3 region: CASSSEGPNTEAFF. DNA of the CDR3: TGTGCCAGCAGCTCAGAGGGTCCGAACACTGAAGCTTTCTTT.

This clonotype was detected only a few times. The chain recombines TRBV7-2 with TRBJ1-1; a weak D match, TRBD1 (5 bases). Trimming removed 2 bases at V and 7 bases at J, with 14 bases between. Germline lookup yields CDR1 SGHTA and CDR2 FQGNSA. The CDR3 has 14 amino acids. CDR3 sequence: CASSLSRGLNEAFF. The CDR3 DNA reads as TGTGCCAGCAGCTTAAGCCGGGGGTTAAATGAAGCTTTCTTT.

This clonotype was seen repeatedly, ten times or more. The rearrangement links TRBV5-1 to TRBJ2-1; TRBD2 matches 7 bases. Germline assignment: CDR1 SGHRS and CDR2 YFSETQ. This CDR3 is built from 16 residues. V was pared by 4 bases and J by 3 bases, with 10 bases of the junction left unmatched. The CDR3 loop reads CASSLASTSDYNEQFF. The CDR3 nucleotides read TGCGCCAGCAGCCTCGCAAGTACTAGCGACTACAATGAGCAGTTCTTC.